This TCR beta chain was profiled in a study of sequential checkpoint blockade in melanoma. As to treatment: randomized to nivolumab then ipilimumab (arm A) or the reverse (arm B). This clone was observed a handful of times. Its antigen is as yet unknown. CDR1 is SGHNT and CDR2 is YENEEA in the germline V gene. The ends lost 0 bases at V and 2 bases at J; junction bases unmatched: 4. The CDR3 is 15 residues long. General study findings and limits: Pretreatment TIL clonality tracked with response in the nivolumab-first arm.

The assay was immunoSEQ multiplex PCR, and TCRdb's table has in-frame clones only and misses some. The table lists fewer than 5,000 clones, roughly a fifth of them singletons, with about 24% in the top ten. The TCR sequence derives from a human donor with melanoma. The chain employs TRBV11-3 and TRBJ2-7; 7 positions agree with TRBD2. The material sequenced was tumor tissue (inferred from file names), taken from a patient given nivolumab and ipilimumab in sequence. DNA for the CDR3: TGTGCCAGCAGCTTAGAAGGTGCGGGGGCCTACGAGCAGTACTTC. Protein product: CASSLEGAGAYEQYF. Complete variable domain (other parts from reference TRBV11-3 and TRBJ2-7): EAGVVQSPRYKIIEKKQPVAFWCNPISGHNTLYWYLQNLGQGPELLIRYENEEAVDDSQLPKDRFSAERLKGVDSTLKIQPAELGDSAVYLCASSLEGAGAYEQYFGPGTRLTVT.